This TCR beta chain was captured in a study of OX40 agonist ivuxolimab in advanced cancers. At the level of the study: It was permissible to have had prior anti-PD-1, anti-PD-L1 or anti-CTLA-4 therapy, and around 40% had some.

Measured with immunoSEQ multiplex PCR; TCRdb has only the in-frame clones, and not every one. The table includes roughly 58,000 clones, about 85% detected once. The germline V gene has CDR1 KGHSH and CDR2 LQKENI. Trimming removed 3 bases from V and 3 bases from J, with 11 bases in between. This CDR3 comprises 14 residues. Study conclusions and caveats: Low clonal expansion, among the lowest seen, marked partial responders at 0.1-3.0 mg/kg. CD8+ T cells were the subset that, on average, had more expanded clones than CD4+.

This clone occurred a few times. No antigen is known for it. This sample also contains other DNA sequences that code for the same CDR3. Sequenced material: CD4+ or CD8+ T cells sorted from blood, taken in a trial of the OX40 agonist ivuxolimab. The gene calls are TRBV18 and TRBJ1-1; no clear D. This TCR came from an adult with an advanced solid tumor such as melanoma, head and neck, liver or kidney cancer. CDR3 sequence (DNA): TGTGCCAGCTCACCCCTGGACGAAGACACTGAAGCTTTCTTT. Translating gives CASSPLDEDTEAFF.